One sample yielded the 20 T cell receptor beta chains listed below, sequenced in a study of metastatic and nonmetastatic thyroid tumors. Patients had received no treatment of any kind before thyroid surgery. TCRdb used MiXCR to call clones anew from the PCR reads. Found here are 55,000 to 75,000 clones, around 18% of them singletons; the top ten hold more than 10%. The sequenced sample consisted of blood. These receptors came from a female donor with papillary thyroid cancer or a benign thyroid nodule (not recorded which). Some clones in this sample may be carry-over from other donors' samples.

This clone was found many times. J is TRBJ2-1 and V is TRBV11-1; tentative D call: TRBD1 (6 bases). CDR3 length equals 17 residues. The germline gives CDR1 SGHAT, CDR2 FQDESV (reference sequence). V was cut by 4 bases and J by 7 bases, with 23 bases left in between. CDR3 DNA: TGTGCCAGCAGCTACGAGGGGGAAGTATATGATGTAAATGAGCAGTTCTTC. It yields the protein CASSYEGEVYDVNEQFF.

This clone was counted many times. The CDR3 bases are TGTGCCAGCTCCTCGGGGGGTAGCAATCAGCCCCAGCATTTT. Translating gives CASSSGGSNQPQHF. This sequence joins TRBV7-2 and TRBJ1-5; perhaps TRBD1 as D (5 bases). CDR1 is SGHTA and CDR2 is FQGNSA in the germline V gene. The V end lost 8 bases, the J end lost 0 bases, and 11 bases lay between the germline ends. The CDR3 runs 14 residues.

This clone has at least ten counts. The V gene is TRBV7-9, the J gene TRBJ2-2; D gene unclear. Germline V gene sequence: CDR1 SEHNR, CDR2 FQNEAQ (reference sequence). V lost 6 bases and J 4 bases, leaving 3 bases between the germline ends. The CDR3 covers 11 residues. The CDR3 protein is CASRLTGELFF. The CDR3 bases are TGTGCCAGCAGACTCACCGGGGAGCTGTTTTTT.

V usage is TRBV5-1 and J usage is TRBJ2-2; TRBD1 matches at 8 bases. The germline gives CDR1 SGHRS, CDR2 YFSETQ. The CDR3 runs to 15 residues. The V gene end was trimmed by 2 bases and the J gene end by 4 bases; junction bases not matched to a gene: 4. For the CDR3, the DNA is TGCGCCAGCAGCTTCGCAGGGGGCTTCACCGGGGAGCTGTTTTTT. This gives the protein CASSFAGGFTGELFF.

This clone was seen more than once but under ten times. The gene calls are TRBV27 and TRBJ2-7; D gene uncertain. Per the germline V gene, CDR1 is MNHEY and CDR2 is SMNVEV (reference sequence). V was trimmed by 3 bases and J by 6 bases, leaving 12 bases between them. CDR3 size: 13 residues. CDR3 sequence (DNA): TGTGCCAGCAGTTTCGTATCTGCGGTCGAGCAGTACTTC. It codes for CASSFVSAVEQYF.

This clone has at least ten counts. The chain couples TRBV11-2 to TRBJ1-2, with TRBD1 matching 7 bases. J lost 4 bases, V lost 0 bases, and 8 bases had no gene match. This CDR3 spans 16 amino acids. CDR1 is SGHAT, CDR2 FQNNGV, per germline. CDR3 region: CASSLESEGAIYGYTF. In DNA, the CDR3 is TGTGCCAGCAGCTTAGAGTCTGAGGGGGCGATCTATGGCTACACCTTC.

This clone was counted at least ten times. The chain has TRBV10-3 and TRBJ1-3, with no clear D. Germline V gene data show CDR1 as ENHRY and CDR2 as SYGVKD. V was cut by 11 bases and J by 1 base, with 12 bases left in between. CDR3 length equals 13 residues. The CDR3 sequence is CASVGLSGNTIYF. As DNA, the CDR3 is TGTGCCTCCGTCGGGTTATCTGGAAACACCATATATTTT.

This clone was recorded at least ten times. This chain connects TRBV6-1 to TRBJ2-7; 7 bases match TRBD2. The V gene's germline CDR1 is MNHNS and CDR2 SASEGT. The length of the CDR3 is 14 residues. V was pared by 8 bases and J by 2 bases, with 9 bases of the junction left unmatched. This CDR3 reads CASGWEGLAYEQYF. The CDR3 DNA reads as TGTGCCAGCGGGTGGGAGGGCCTTGCCTACGAGCAGTACTTC.

This clone was seen ten or more times. This chain joins TRBV6-1 and TRBJ2-7, with unresolved D. CDR1 is MNHNS, CDR2 SASEGT, per germline. The CDR3 totals 14 residues. The ends were cut back, 7 bases at V and 0 bases at J, with 13 bases in the middle. The CDR3 nucleotides read TGTGCCAGCATTCCCTTAGGGAACTCCTACGAGCAGTACTTC. This sequence encodes CASIPLGNSYEQYF.

With respect to this clone: Relative to the germline gene, one junction end is altered; a read error may explain this. CDR3 amino acids: CASSPVGQPTGELFF. DNA for the CDR3: TGTGCTAGCAGCCCGGTGGGACAGCCGACCGGGGAGCTGTTTTTT. The V gene is TRBV7-7, the J gene TRBJ2-2; TRBD1 aligns across 7 bases. This CDR3 is built from 15 residues. Looked up from germline, CDR1 is SSHAT and CDR2 is FNYEAQ (reference sequence).

This clone was counted ten times or more. This may be a read error, as it is one base from a much larger clone. The chain employs TRBV3-1 and TRBJ2-7; D tentatively fits TRBD1 or TRBD2 (5 bases each). Between the trimmed V and J ends, which lost 3 bases and 2 bases, there was a span of 14 bases. Germline V gene data show CDR1 as LGHDT and CDR2 as YNNKEL (reference sequence). The CDR3 totals 15 residues. CDR3 sequence: CASSHPGPRAYEQYF. The CDR3 DNA is TGTGCCAGCAGCCATCCGGGACCGCGAGCCTACGAGCAGTACTTC.

This clone was detected many times. The CDR3: CAWSELAGTEQYF. CDR3 DNA: TGTGCCTGGAGTGAACTAGCGGGAACCGAGCAGTACTTC. This chain uses TRBV30 with TRBJ2-7, with 10 bases aligning to TRBD2. The junction had 3 bases not matched to a gene; V was cut back by 1 base and J by 6 bases. CDR1 is GTSNPN, CDR2 SVGIG, per germline (reference sequence). The CDR3 has 13 residues.

This clone was observed once. A much larger clone differs from this one at a single base, so this may be a read error. The conserved phenylalanine or tryptophan normally closing the CDR3 is absent here, so this likely arose from a read error. The DNA is omitted, as the CDR3 cannot be located on it reliably, and the CDR3 follows TCRdb's listing. This chain connects TRBV2 to TRBJ2-2. Germline CDR1 is SNHLY and CDR2 is FYNNEI. Both ends counted, the CDR3 spans 17 residues. The CDR3 loop is CASSKTGGLEAAGELFL.

This clone came up a few times. V and J are TRBV28 and TRBJ2-7; 9 bases align to TRBD1. V shed 5 bases, J shed 6 bases, and the junction held 11 bases outside the gene matches. Germline values: CDR1 MDHEN, CDR2 SYDVKM. The CDR3 consists of 15 residues. As DNA, the CDR3 is TGTGCCAGCAGTCAACCGGGACAGGGTCGGGGCGAGCAGTACTTC. Translated, it gives CASSQPGQGRGEQYF.

This clone came up once. The V and J genes are TRBV7-9 and TRBJ2-1; 9 bases are shared with TRBD1. This CDR3 has 14 amino acids. Germline V gene lookup returns CDR1 SEHNR and CDR2 FQNEAQ (reference sequence). Germline trimming cut 5 bases from V and 9 bases from J; bases unmatched to any gene: 8. CDR3 protein: CASSPDRGFSEQFF. Here the CDR3 DNA reads TGTGCCAGCAGCCCAGACAGGGGGTTTAGTGAGCAGTTCTTC.

This clone was seen many times. The V gene is TRBV13, the J gene TRBJ2-7, with D possibly matching TRBD1 (6 bases). The CDR3 spans 14 residues. Trimming stripped 4 bases from V and 5 bases from J, with 15 bases between. Germline lookup yields CDR1 PRHDT and CDR2 FYEKMQ (reference sequence). CDR3 bases: TGTGCCAGCAGCTCAACAGGGTACGGGGACGAGCAGTACTTC. The encoded protein is CASSSTGYGDEQYF.

The rearrangement uses TRBV20-1 and TRBJ1-5; D is uncertain. There are 15 residues in the CDR3. Looked up from germline, CDR1 is DFQATT and CDR2 is SNEGSKA (reference sequence). V dropped 1 base and J dropped 2 bases, with 12 bases sitting between them. CDR3 coding DNA: TGCAGTGCTAGAGCATTCGGGGTAGGCAATCAGCCCCAGCATTTT. Its translation is CSARAFGVGNQPQHF.

This clone was picked up many times. This chain connects TRBV18 to TRBJ1-5, with 7 bases fitting TRBD1. From germline, CDR1 is KGHSH and CDR2 LQKENI. The V segment lost 1 base and the J segment 5 bases; nucleotides outside the gene matches: 11. The CDR3 is made up of 17 amino acids. This CDR3 reads CASSPRNAGGRDQPQHF. DNA for the CDR3: TGTGCCAGCTCACCACGCAACGCAGGGGGGAGGGATCAGCCCCAGCATTTT.

A word on this clone: This sequence may be a read error, since a much larger clone differs from it by one base. CDR3 amino acids: CSVVGTRGNEPNEQFF. The CDR3 DNA reads as TGCAGCGTTGTGGGGACTAGAGGCAATGAGCCCAATGAGCAGTTCTTC. This chain joins TRBV29-1 and TRBJ2-1; 8 bases fit TRBD2. Germline V lookup: CDR1 SQVTM, CDR2 ANQGSEA. V trimming: 4 bases; J trimming: 6 bases; junction bases outside the gene matches: 14. CDR3 size: 16 residues.

V usage is TRBV11-2 and J usage is TRBJ2-1; weak D call: TRBD1 (5 bases). Trimming left V 4 bases short and J 1 base short, with 11 bases between. CDR1 is SGHAT and CDR2 is FQNNGV in the germline V gene. The CDR3 extends over 15 amino acids. CDR3 residues: CASSSIQGSYNEQFF. Written as DNA, the CDR3 is TGTGCCAGCAGCTCAATTCAGGGTTCCTACAATGAGCAGTTCTTC.